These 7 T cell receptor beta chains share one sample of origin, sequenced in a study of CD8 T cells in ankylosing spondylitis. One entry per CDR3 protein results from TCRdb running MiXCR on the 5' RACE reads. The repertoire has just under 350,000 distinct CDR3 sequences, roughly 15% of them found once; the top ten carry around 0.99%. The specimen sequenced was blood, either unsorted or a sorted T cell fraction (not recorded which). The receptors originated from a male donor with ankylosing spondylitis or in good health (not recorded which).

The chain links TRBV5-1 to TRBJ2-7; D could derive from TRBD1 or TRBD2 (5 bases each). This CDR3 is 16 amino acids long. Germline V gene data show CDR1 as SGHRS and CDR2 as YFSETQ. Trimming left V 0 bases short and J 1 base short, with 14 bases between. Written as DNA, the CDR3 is TGCGCCAGCAGCTTGGGTATGGGACCGTTATCCTACGAGCAGTACTTC. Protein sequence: CASSLGMGPLSYEQYF.

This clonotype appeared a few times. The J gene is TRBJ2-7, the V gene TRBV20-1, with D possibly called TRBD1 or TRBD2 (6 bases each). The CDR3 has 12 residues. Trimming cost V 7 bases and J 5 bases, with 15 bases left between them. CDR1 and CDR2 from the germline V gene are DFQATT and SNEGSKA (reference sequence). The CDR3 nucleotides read TGCAGTGTTAGGGGGGCGACCGACGAGCAGTACTTC. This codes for CSVRGATDEQYF.

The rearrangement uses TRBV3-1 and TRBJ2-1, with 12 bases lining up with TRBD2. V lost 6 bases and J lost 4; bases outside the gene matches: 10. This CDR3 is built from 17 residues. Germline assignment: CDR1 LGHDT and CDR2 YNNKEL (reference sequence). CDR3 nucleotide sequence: TGTGCCAGCAGTCCTCTACTAGCGGGGGGCCCTTACAATGAGCAGTTCTTC. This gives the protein CASSPLLAGGPYNEQFF.

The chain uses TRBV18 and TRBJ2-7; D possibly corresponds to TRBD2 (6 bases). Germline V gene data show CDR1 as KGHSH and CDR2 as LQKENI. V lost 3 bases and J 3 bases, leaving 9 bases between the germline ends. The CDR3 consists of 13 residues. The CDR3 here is CASSPGLNYEQYF. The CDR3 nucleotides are TGTGCCAGCTCACCGGGACTGAACTACGAGCAGTACTTC.

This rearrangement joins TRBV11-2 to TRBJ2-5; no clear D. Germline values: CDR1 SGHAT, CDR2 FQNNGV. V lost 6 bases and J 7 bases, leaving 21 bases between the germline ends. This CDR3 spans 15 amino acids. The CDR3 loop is CASRQWQTPTGTQYF. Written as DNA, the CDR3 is TGTGCCAGCAGGCAGTGGCAAACCCCTACGGGGACCCAGTACTTC.

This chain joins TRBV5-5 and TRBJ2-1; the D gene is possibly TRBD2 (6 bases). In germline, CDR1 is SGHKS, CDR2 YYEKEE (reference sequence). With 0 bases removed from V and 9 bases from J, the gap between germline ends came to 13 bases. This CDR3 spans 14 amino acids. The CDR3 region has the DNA TGTGCCAGCAGCTTGGGACTAGGTCAAGGTGAGCAGTTCTTC. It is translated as CASSLGLGQGEQFF. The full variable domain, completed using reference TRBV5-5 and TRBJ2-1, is DAGVTQSPTHLIKTRGQQVTLRCSPISGHKSVSWYQQVLGQGPQFIFQYYEKEERGRGNFPDRFSARQFPNYSSELNVNALLLGDSALYLCASSLGLGQGEQFFGPGTRLTVL.

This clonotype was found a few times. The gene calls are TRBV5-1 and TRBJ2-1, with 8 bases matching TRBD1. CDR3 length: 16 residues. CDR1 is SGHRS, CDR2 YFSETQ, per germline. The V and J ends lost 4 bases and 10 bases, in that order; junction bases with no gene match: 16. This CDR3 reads CASSDYRDRSVKEQFF. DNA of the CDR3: TGCGCCAGCAGCGACTACCGGGACAGGTCGGTCAAGGAGCAGTTCTTC.